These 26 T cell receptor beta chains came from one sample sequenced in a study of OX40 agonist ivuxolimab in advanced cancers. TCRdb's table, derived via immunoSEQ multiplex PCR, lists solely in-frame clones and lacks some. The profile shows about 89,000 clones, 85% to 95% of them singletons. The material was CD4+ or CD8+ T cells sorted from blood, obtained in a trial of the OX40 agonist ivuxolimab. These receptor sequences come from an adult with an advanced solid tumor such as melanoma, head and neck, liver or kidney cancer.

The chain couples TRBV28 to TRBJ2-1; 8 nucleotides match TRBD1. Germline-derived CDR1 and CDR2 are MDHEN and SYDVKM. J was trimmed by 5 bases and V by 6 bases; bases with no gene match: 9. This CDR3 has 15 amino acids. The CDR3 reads CASRETGVKDNEQFF. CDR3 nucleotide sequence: TGTGCCAGCAGGGAGACAGGGGTCAAGGACAATGAGCAGTTCTTC. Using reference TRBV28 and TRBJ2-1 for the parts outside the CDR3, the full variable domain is DVKVTQSSRYLVKRTGEKVFLECVQDMDHENMFWYRQDPGLGLRLIYFSYDVKMKEKGDIPEGYSVSREKKERFSLILESASTNQTSMYLCASRETGVKDNEQFFGPGTRLTVL.

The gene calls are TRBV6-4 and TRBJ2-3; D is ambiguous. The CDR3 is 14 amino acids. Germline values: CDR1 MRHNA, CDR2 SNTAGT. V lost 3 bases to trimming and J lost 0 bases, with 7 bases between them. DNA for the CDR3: TGTGCCAGCAGTGAACAGTCTAGCACAGATACGCAGTATTTT. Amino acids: CASSEQSSTDTQYF.

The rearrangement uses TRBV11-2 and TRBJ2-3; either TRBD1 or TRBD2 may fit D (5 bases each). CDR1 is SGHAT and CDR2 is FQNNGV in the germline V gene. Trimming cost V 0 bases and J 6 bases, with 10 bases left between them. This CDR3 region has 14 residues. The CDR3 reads CASSLDLGGDTQYF. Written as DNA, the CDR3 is TGTGCCAGCAGCTTAGATCTTGGGGGTGATACGCAGTATTTT.

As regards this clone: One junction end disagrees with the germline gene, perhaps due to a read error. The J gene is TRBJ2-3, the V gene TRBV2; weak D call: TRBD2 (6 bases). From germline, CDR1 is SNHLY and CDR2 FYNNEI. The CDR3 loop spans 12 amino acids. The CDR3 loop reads CTSILVGGTQYF. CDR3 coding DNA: TGTACCAGCATCCTCGTCGGGGGTACGCAGTATTTT. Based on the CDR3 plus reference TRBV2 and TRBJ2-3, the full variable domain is EPEVTQTPSHQVTQMGQEVILRCVPISNHLYFYWYRQILGQKVEFLVSFYNNEISEKSEIFDDQFSVERPDGSNFTLKIRSTKLEDSAMYFCTSILVGGTQYFGPGTRLTVL.

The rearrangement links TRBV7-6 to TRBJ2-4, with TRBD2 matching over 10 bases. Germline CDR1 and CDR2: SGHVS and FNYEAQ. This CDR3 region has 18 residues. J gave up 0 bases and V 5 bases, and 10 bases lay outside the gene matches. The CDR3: CASSNRSGGELAKNIQYF. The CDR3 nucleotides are TGTGCCAGCAGCAATCGAAGCGGGGGGGAACTAGCCAAAAACATTCAGTACTTC.

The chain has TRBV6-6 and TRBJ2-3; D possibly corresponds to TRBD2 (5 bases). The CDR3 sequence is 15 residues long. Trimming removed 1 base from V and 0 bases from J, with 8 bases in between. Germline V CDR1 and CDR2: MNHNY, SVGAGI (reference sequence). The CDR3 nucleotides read TGTGCCAGCAGTTACTATTGGGAGAGCACAGATACGCAGTATTTT. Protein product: CASSYYWESTDTQYF.

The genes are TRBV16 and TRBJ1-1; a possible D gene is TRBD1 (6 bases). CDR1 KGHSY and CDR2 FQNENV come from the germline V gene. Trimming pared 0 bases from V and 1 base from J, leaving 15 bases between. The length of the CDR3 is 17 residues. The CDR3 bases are TGTGCCAGCAGCCAATCTCTTTCTGGGGGCAAGAACACTGAAGCTTTCTTT. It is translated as CASSQSLSGGKNTEAFF.

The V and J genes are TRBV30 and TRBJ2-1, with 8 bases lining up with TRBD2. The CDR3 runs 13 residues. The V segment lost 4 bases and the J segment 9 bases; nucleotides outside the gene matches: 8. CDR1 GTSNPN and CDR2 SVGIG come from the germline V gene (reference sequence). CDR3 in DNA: TGTGCCTGGACCGGGAGGGCCTCCGGTGAGCAGTTCTTC. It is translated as CAWTGRASGEQFF.

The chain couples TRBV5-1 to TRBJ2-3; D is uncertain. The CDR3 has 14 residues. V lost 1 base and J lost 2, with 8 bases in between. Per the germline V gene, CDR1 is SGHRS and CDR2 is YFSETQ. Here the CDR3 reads CASSLSQTTDTQYF. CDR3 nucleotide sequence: TGCGCCAGCAGCTTGAGTCAGACCACAGATACGCAGTATTTT.

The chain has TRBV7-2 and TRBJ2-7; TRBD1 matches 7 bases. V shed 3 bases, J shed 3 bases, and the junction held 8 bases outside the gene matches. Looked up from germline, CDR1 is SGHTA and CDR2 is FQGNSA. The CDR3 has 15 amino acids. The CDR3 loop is CASSFSGTEIYEQYF. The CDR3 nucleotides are TGTGCCAGCAGCTTTTCCGGGACAGAAATCTACGAGCAGTACTTC.

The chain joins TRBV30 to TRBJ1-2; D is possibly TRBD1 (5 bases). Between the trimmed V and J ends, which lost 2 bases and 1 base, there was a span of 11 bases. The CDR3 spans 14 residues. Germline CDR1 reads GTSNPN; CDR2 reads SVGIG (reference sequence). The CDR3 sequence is CAWSSGYFNYGYTF. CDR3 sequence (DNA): TGTGCCTGGAGTTCAGGGTATTTTAACTATGGCTACACCTTC.

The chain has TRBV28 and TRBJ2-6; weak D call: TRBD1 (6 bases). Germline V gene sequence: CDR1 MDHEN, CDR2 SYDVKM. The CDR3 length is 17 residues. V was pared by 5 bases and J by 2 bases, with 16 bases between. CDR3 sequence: CASSPPRGGPGANVLTF. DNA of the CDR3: TGTGCCAGCAGTCCTCCCAGGGGTGGACCTGGGGCCAACGTCCTGACTTTC.

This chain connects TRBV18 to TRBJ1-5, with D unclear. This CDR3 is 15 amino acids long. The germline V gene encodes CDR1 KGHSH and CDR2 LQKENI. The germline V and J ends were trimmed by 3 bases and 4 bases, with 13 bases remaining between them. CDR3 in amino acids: CASSPGQVTNQPQHF. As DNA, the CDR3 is TGTGCCAGCTCACCCGGCCAAGTTACGAATCAGCCCCAGCATTTT.

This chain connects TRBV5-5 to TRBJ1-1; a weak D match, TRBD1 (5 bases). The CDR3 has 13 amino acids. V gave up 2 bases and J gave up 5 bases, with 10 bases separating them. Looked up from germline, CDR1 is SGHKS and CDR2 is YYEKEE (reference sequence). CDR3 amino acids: CASSLGEGTEAFF. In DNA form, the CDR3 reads TGTGCCAGCAGCTTAGGGGAGGGGACTGAAGCTTTCTTT.

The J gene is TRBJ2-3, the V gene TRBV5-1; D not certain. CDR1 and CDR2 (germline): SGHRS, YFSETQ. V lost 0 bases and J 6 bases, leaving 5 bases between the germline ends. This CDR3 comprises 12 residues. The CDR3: CASSLGRDTQYF. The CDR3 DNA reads TGCGCCAGCAGCTTGGGTCGGGATACGCAGTATTTT.

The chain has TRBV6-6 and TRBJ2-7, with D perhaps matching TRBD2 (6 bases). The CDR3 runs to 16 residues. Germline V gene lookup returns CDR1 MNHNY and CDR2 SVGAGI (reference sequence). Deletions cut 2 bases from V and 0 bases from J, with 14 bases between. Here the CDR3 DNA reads TGTGCCAGCAGTTACCCCCGGAGGGAACCCTCCTACGAGCAGTACTTC. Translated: CASSYPRREPSYEQYF.

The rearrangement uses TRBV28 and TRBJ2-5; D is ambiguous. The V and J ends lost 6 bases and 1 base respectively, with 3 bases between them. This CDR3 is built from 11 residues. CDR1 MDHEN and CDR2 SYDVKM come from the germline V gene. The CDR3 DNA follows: TGTGCCAGCAGCACCCAAGAGACCCAGTACTTC. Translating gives CASSTQETQYF.

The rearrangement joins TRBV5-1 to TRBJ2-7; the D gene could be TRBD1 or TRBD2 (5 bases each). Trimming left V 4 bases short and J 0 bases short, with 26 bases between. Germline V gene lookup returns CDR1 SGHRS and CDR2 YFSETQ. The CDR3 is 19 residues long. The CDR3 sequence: CASSPALRGRIFSSYEQYF. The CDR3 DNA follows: TGCGCCAGCAGCCCTGCCTTGAGGGGCCGAATTTTCAGCTCCTACGAGCAGTACTTC.

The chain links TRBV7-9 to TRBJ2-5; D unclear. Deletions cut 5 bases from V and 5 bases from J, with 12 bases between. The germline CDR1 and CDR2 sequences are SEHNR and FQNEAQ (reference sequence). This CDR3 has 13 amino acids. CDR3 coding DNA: TGTGCCAGCAGCAGGGCCGAAGGGGAGACCCAGTACTTC. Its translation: CASSRAEGETQYF.

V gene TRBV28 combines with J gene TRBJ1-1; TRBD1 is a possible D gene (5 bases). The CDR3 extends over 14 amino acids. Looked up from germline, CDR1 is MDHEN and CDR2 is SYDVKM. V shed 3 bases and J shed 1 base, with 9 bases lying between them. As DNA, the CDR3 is TGTGCCAGCAGTTTCGCAGACAGGAACACTGAAGCTTTCTTT. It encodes CASSFADRNTEAFF.

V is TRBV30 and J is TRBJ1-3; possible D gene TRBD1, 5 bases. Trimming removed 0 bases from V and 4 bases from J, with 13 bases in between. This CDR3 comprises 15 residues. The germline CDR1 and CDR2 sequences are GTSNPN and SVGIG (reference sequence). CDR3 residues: CAWSVRGVLGNTIYF. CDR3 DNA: TGTGCCTGGAGTGTACGGGGGGTCCTCGGAAACACCATATATTTT. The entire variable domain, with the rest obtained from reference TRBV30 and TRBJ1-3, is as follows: SQTIHQWPATLVQPVGSPLSLECTVEGTSNPNLYWYRQAAGRGLQLLFYSVGIGQISSEVPQNLSASRPQDRQFILSSKKLLLSDSGFYLCAWSVRGVLGNTIYFGEGSWLTVV.

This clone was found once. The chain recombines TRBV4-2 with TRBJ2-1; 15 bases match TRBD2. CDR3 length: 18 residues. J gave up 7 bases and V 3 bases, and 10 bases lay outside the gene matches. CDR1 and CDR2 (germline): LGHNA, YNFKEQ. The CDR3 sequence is CASSQGLAGGPGGNEQFF. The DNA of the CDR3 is TGTGCCAGCAGCCAGGGACTAGCGGGAGGACCGGGGGGAAATGAGCAGTTCTTC.

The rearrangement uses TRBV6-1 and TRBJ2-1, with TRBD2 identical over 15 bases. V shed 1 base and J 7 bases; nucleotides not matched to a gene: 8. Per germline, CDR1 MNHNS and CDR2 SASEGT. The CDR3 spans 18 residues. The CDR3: CASSEDRTSGGARNEQFF. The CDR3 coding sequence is TGTGCCAGCAGTGAAGATCGGACTAGCGGGGGGGCGAGGAATGAGCAGTTCTTC.

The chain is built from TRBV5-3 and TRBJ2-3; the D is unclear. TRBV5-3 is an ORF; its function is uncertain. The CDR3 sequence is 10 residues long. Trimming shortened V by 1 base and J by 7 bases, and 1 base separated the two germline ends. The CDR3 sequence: CARSLNTQYF. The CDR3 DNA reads TGTGCCAGAAGCTTGAATACGCAGTATTTT.

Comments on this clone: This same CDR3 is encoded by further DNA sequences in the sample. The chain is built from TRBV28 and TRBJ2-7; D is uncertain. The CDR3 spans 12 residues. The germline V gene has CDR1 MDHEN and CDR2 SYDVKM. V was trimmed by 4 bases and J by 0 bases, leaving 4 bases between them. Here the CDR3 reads CASSSSSYEQYF. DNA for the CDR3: TGTGCCAGCAGTTCGAGCTCCTACGAGCAGTACTTC.

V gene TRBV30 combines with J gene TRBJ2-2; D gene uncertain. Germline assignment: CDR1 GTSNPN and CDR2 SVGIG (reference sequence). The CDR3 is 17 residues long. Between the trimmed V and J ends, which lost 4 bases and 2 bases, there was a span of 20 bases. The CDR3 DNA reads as TGTGCCTGGATCTCGCAGCGCGAAGTCACTAACACCGGGGAGCTGTTTTTT. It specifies CAWISQREVTNTGELFF.